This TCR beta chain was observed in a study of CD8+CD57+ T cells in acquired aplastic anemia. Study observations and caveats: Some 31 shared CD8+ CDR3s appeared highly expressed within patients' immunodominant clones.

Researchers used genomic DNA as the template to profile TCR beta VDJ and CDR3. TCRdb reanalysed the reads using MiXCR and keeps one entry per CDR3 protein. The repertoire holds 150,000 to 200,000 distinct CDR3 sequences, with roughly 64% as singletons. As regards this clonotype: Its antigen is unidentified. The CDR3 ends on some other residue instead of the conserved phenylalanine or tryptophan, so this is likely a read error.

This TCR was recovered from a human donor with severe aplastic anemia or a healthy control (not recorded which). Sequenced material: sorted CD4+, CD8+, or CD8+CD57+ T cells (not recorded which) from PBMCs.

The CDR3 DNA follows: TGCAGTGCTACGTTCCTAGCGGGGGGGCGGGAGACGCAGTATCTT. It encodes CSATFLAGGRETQYL. V gene TRBV20-1 combines with J gene TRBJ2-3, with 12 bases lining up with TRBD2. J lost 9 bases, V lost 4 bases, and 11 bases had no gene match. Germline values: CDR1 DFQATT, CDR2 SNEGSKA (reference sequence). The CDR3 runs 15 residues.